This entry lists 32 T cell receptor beta chains sequenced from one sample in a study of beta chain features in type 1 diabetes. All of the isolated RNA was reverse transcribed, so expressed TCRB transcripts were sequenced. Method: immunoSEQ multiplex PCR; TCRdb's copy keeps in-frame clones and lacks some. The sample holds some 190,000 clones; about 7.9% are singletons and the top ten take around 0.5%. These TCRs are of unknown antigen specificity. Study-wide points: Shorter TCRB CDR3s, moderately but significantly so, were found in Type 1 diabetes patients in all four CD4+ subsets.

The sequencing input was central memory CD4+ T cells from blood. These receptors were collected from a man aged 18 to 35 with type 1 diabetes.

This clone was counted only a few times. The chain recombines TRBV5-1 with TRBJ2-1; a possible D gene is TRBD2 (6 bases). Trimming took off 0 bases at V and 15 bases at J, with 16 bases between the two ends. The CDR3 spans 13 residues. CDR1 is SGHRS, CDR2 YFSETQ, per germline. CDR3 amino acids: CASSLGLESSPFF. The CDR3 region has the DNA TGCGCCAGCAGCTTGGGACTAGAGTCTTCTCCGTTCTTC.

In this sample, this clone turned up a few times. The chain's CDR3 is CASSQQGRNTEAFF. For the CDR3, the DNA is TGTGCCAGCAGCCAACAGGGTCGGAACACTGAAGCTTTCTTT. The V gene is TRBV6-5, the J gene TRBJ1-1, with TRBD1 as a possible D gene (6 bases). The CDR3 spans 14 residues. The germline V gene has CDR1 MNHEY and CDR2 SVGAGI. V dropped 6 bases and J dropped 1 base, with 12 bases sitting between them.

This clone came up a few times. The rearrangement links TRBV29-1 to TRBJ2-1; D perhaps matches TRBD1 (8 bases). The CDR3 runs 15 residues. The V and J ends lost 2 bases and 5 bases respectively, with 16 bases between them. Germline-derived CDR1 and CDR2 are SQVTM and ANQGSEA. In DNA form, the CDR3 reads TGCAGCGTTGAACGGTTACAGGGGGGGGACAATGAGCAGTTCTTC. Protein product: CSVERLQGGDNEQFF.

The V call is TRBV29-1, the J call TRBJ2-2; TRBD1 might be the D (5 bases). V lost 7 bases, J lost 7 bases, and 13 bases lay in between. Germline V gives CDR1 SQVTM, CDR2 ANQGSEA. The CDR3 contains 12 residues. This CDR3 reads CSARSQGGELFF. CDR3 bases: TGCAGCGCCCGAAGCCAGGGCGGGGAGCTGTTTTTT.

The V and J genes are TRBV6-1 and TRBJ1-5, with TRBD1 as a possible D gene (6 bases). The CDR3 spans 16 residues. Deletions cut 4 bases from V and 0 bases from J, with 13 bases between. Germline V gene data show CDR1 as MNHNS and CDR2 as SASEGT. CDR3 in amino acids: CASSAQGHLSNQPQHF. DNA for the CDR3: TGTGCCAGCAGTGCCCAGGGACACCTTAGCAATCAGCCCCAGCATTTT.

The sample holds a few counts of this clone. V usage is TRBV30 and J usage is TRBJ1-1; 7 bases map to TRBD1. The V gene's germline CDR1 is GTSNPN and CDR2 SVGIG (reference sequence). J lost 6 bases, V lost 2 bases, and 3 bases had no gene match. The CDR3 covers 12 residues. CDR3 sequence (DNA): TGTGCCTGGAGTTTAGGGGGCCCTGAAGCTTTCTTT. Its translation: CAWSLGGPEAFF.

This chain connects TRBV7-9 to TRBJ2-5; possibly TRBD2 for D (6 bases). CDR1 is SEHNR and CDR2 is FQNEAQ in the germline V gene (reference sequence). This CDR3 is built from 16 residues. Deletions cut 5 bases from V and 4 bases from J, with 20 bases between. CDR3 protein: CASSLGGLAGRETQYF. The CDR3 bases are TGTGCCAGCAGCCTGGGGGGACTTGCAGGCCGAGAGACCCAGTACTTC.

The chain employs TRBV25-1 and TRBJ2-7; TRBD1 matches 9 bases. J was trimmed by 2 bases and V by 2 bases; bases with no gene match: 4. The germline V gene has CDR1 MGHDK and CDR2 SYGVNS. The CDR3 is 15 residues long. CDR3 nucleotides: TGTGCCAGCAGTGAAACAGGGGACAGGGCCTACGAGCAGTACTTC. Its translation: CASSETGDRAYEQYF.

This rearrangement joins TRBV7-8 to TRBJ1-2; a possible D gene is TRBD1 (6 bases). This CDR3 is 14 amino acids long. Germline V gives CDR1 SGHVS, CDR2 FQNEAQ. Trimming removed 5 bases at V and 6 bases at J, with 16 bases between. The CDR3 spells CASSLRRRGDGYTF. The CDR3 DNA reads TGTGCCAGCAGCCTACGTCGCAGGGGCGATGGCTACACCTTC.

This clone appeared a few times. The V and J genes are TRBV27 and TRBJ2-5; D remains ambiguous. Germline CDR1 is MNHEY and CDR2 is SMNVEV (reference sequence). Trimming removed 6 bases at V and 1 base at J, with 9 bases between. The CDR3 has 13 amino acids. In nucleotides, the CDR3 is TGTGCCAGCAGCCCAGTGGTCCAAGAGACCCAGTACTTC. This translates into CASSPVVQETQYF.

V gene TRBV5-1 combines with J gene TRBJ2-1, with TRBD2 matching over 7 bases. Germline values: CDR1 SGHRS, CDR2 YFSETQ. The CDR3 is made up of 14 amino acids. V shed 0 bases, J shed 6 bases, and the junction held 3 bases outside the gene matches. The CDR3 loop reads CASSLVGGVNEQFF. CDR3 DNA sequence: TGCGCCAGCAGCTTGGTGGGGGGGGTCAATGAGCAGTTCTTC.

The chain couples TRBV6-5 to TRBJ2-2, with a possible D match to TRBD2 (5 bases). This CDR3 has 14 amino acids. The V and J ends lost 8 bases and 2 bases respectively, with 12 bases between them. Germline V CDR1 and CDR2: MNHEY, SVGAGI. The CDR3 bases are TGTGCCAGCCGGCGGGCAGCCAACACCGGGGAGCTGTTTTTT. Protein: CASRRAANTGELFF.

This clone was seen a few times. The sample holds other DNA sequences that translate to the same CDR3. CDR3 protein: CATSRDTGYEQYF. CDR3 DNA: TGTGCCACCAGCAGAGACACTGGCTACGAGCAGTACTTC. V and J are TRBV15 and TRBJ2-7; D ambiguous. The CDR3 loop spans 13 amino acids. Trimming took 0 bases from V and 3 from J, leaving 6 bases between them. The germline CDR1 and CDR2 sequences are LNHNV and YYDKDF (reference sequence).

This clone was observed a handful of times. The V call is TRBV18, the J call TRBJ2-6; a possible D gene is TRBD1 (6 bases). The CDR3 length is 15 residues. CDR1 KGHSH and CDR2 LQKENI come from the germline V gene. V lost 5 bases, J lost 4 bases, and 12 bases lay in between. CDR3 region: CASSEPGAGANVLTF. CDR3 bases: TGTGCCAGCTCAGAACCAGGGGCCGGGGCCAACGTCCTGACTTTC. Based on the CDR3 plus reference TRBV18 and TRBJ2-6, the full variable domain is NAGVMQNPRHLVRRRGQEARLRCSPMKGHSHVYWYRQLPEEGLKFMVYLQKENIIDESGMPKERFSAEFPKEGPSILRIQQVVRGDSAAYFCASSEPGAGANVLTFGAGSRLTVL.

This clone was picked up a small number of times. The CDR3 DNA follows: TGTGCCAGCTCACCTCCAGGGACATCACGGAACACTGAAGCTTTCTTT. Encoded protein: CASSPPGTSRNTEAFF. The J gene is TRBJ1-1, the V gene TRBV18; tentative D call: TRBD1 (6 bases). The CDR3 runs 16 residues. Trimming took 3 bases from V and 1 from J, leaving 15 bases between them. CDR1 and CDR2 (germline): KGHSH, LQKENI.

This clone was counted only a few times. The V gene is TRBV30, the J gene TRBJ2-3; TRBD2 agrees at 10 bases. Trimming cost V 2 bases and J 7 bases; bases outside gene matches: 12. CDR1 and CDR2 (germline): GTSNPN, SVGIG (reference sequence). CDR3 length equals 16 residues. The CDR3 is CAWSPTERGGFNTQYF. The CDR3 DNA reads as TGTGCCTGGAGTCCCACAGAGCGGGGGGGCTTTAATACGCAGTATTTT.

CDR3 region: CASFPKGGDQETQYF. As DNA, the CDR3 is TGTGCCAGCTTCCCAAAAGGAGGGGATCAAGAGACCCAGTACTTC. The rearrangement uses TRBV27 and TRBJ2-5, with D perhaps matching TRBD2 (6 bases). V lost 8 bases, J lost 2 bases, and 18 bases lay in between. Germline V gives CDR1 MNHEY, CDR2 SMNVEV (reference sequence). The CDR3 extends over 15 amino acids.

This clone turned up a few times. The chain employs TRBV16 and TRBJ2-6, with 9 positions matching TRBD1. The CDR3 spans 15 residues. Germline lookup yields CDR1 KGHSY and CDR2 FQNENV. The ends lost 4 bases at V and 10 bases at J; junction bases unmatched: 8. DNA of the CDR3: TGTGCCAGCAGCCCCCACGACAGGGGGGGGAACGTCCTGACTTTC. Protein product: CASSPHDRGGNVLTF.

This clone has at least ten counts. The chain carries TRBV11-2 and TRBJ2-5; no clear D gene. CDR3 size: 11 residues. Germline CDR1 SGHAT, CDR2 FQNNGV. Between the trimmed V and J ends, which lost 5 bases and 1 base, there was a span of 2 bases. CDR3 sequence: CASSLQETQYF. In nucleotides, the CDR3 is TGTGCCAGCAGCCTCCAAGAGACCCAGTACTTC.

This chain links TRBV12-5 with TRBJ2-1; 7 positions match TRBD1. Germline CDR1 reads LGHNT; CDR2 reads FRNRAP. The V segment lost 6 bases and the J segment 7 bases; nucleotides outside the gene matches: 6. This CDR3 has 13 residues. CDR3 amino acids: CASGSDRVNEQFF. The CDR3 coding sequence is TGTGCTAGTGGCTCTGACAGGGTAAATGAGCAGTTCTTC.

This clone appeared a few times. The chain is built from TRBV5-1 and TRBJ2-2; tentatively, D is TRBD1 (6 bases). Germline-derived CDR1 and CDR2 are SGHRS and YFSETQ. This CDR3 region has 17 residues. V was shortened by 0 bases and J by 4 bases, with 16 bases between the two germline ends. Here the CDR3 DNA reads TGCGCCAGCAGCTTGGACTCCAGGGGAGCGAGCACCGGGGAGCTGTTTTTT. Its translation is CASSLDSRGASTGELFF.

The chain links TRBV5-1 to TRBJ1-6; maybe TRBD1 (5 bases). In germline, CDR1 is SGHRS, CDR2 YFSETQ. The ends were cut back, 1 base at V and 3 bases at J, with 17 bases in the middle. The CDR3 has 18 residues. The CDR3 DNA sequence: TGCGCCAGCAGCTTGATGGGGGGTTTAGGGAACTATAATTCACCCCTCCACTTT. Translation gives CASSLMGGLGNYNSPLHF.

This clone was recorded at least ten times. CDR3: CASRYGLAGDNEQFF. The CDR3 coding sequence is TGCGCCAGCCGGTACGGACTAGCGGGCGACAATGAGCAGTTCTTC. This rearrangement joins TRBV4-1 to TRBJ2-1; 11 bases align to TRBD2. Trimming removed 8 bases from V and 5 bases from J; junction bases left unmatched: 8. CDR1 and CDR2 from the germline V gene are MGHRA and YSYEKL. The CDR3 contains 15 residues.

The sample holds a few counts of this clone. J is TRBJ2-7 and V is TRBV19, with a tentative D call TRBD1 (6 bases). There are 14 residues in the CDR3. V lost 2 bases, J lost 6 bases, and 14 bases lay in between. Per germline, CDR1 LNHDA and CDR2 SQIVND (reference sequence). The CDR3 reads CASSIHRDRGEQYF. The DNA for the CDR3 is TGTGCCAGTAGTATACACAGGGATCGGGGCGAGCAGTACTTC.

In this sample, this clone turned up a few times. The chain joins TRBV11-3 to TRBJ2-3; D possibly corresponds to TRBD1 (5 bases). Germline CDR1 SGHNT, CDR2 YENEEA. The CDR3 runs 14 residues. Trimming took 5 bases from V and 6 from J, leaving 15 bases between them. The CDR3 is CASSLTPKGDTQYF. In DNA form, the CDR3 reads TGTGCCAGCAGCCTGACGCCCAAGGGGGATACGCAGTATTTT. The variable domain in full, completed from reference TRBV11-3 and TRBJ2-3, reads EAGVVQSPRYKIIEKKQPVAFWCNPISGHNTLYWYLQNLGQGPELLIRYENEEAVDDSQLPKDRFSAERLKGVDSTLKIQPAELGDSAVYLCASSLTPKGDTQYFGPGTRLTVL.

Comment on this clone: The sample carries other DNA sequences with the same CDR3. The genes are TRBV9 and TRBJ1-4; possibly TRBD1 for D (5 bases). The germline V gene has CDR1 SGDLS and CDR2 YYNGEE. V was shortened by 2 bases and J by 2 bases, with 7 bases between the two germline ends. The CDR3 is 14 residues long. CDR3 amino acids: CASSVQGTNEKLFF. In DNA, the CDR3 is TGTGCCAGCAGCGTTCAGGGTACTAATGAAAAACTGTTTTTT.

This chain joins TRBV10-3 and TRBJ1-5; D is undetermined. The germline V gene encodes CDR1 ENHRY and CDR2 SYGVKD. The CDR3 covers 13 residues. Trimming pared 6 bases from V and 7 bases from J, leaving 13 bases between. The CDR3 DNA follows: TGTGCCATCAGAAATGGGCTTCGCCAGCCCCAGCATTTT. Protein sequence: CAIRNGLRQPQHF.

This clone has a handful of counts. The J gene is TRBJ2-7, the V gene TRBV5-6, with TRBD1 identical over 10 bases. Germline lookup yields CDR1 SGHDT and CDR2 YYEEEE. This CDR3 contains 15 residues. Trimming cost V 3 bases and J 5 bases; bases outside gene matches: 8. Here the CDR3 reads CASSSKRTGGNEQYF. The CDR3 DNA is TGTGCCAGCAGCTCGAAACGGACAGGGGGTAACGAGCAGTACTTC.

This clone was seen a handful of times. This chain uses TRBV28 with TRBJ1-6; D gene uncertain. The CDR3 is made up of 13 amino acids. Trimming left V 5 bases short and J 14 bases short, with 16 bases between. The V gene's germline CDR1 is MDHEN and CDR2 SYDVKM. This CDR3 reads CASSPNSVPTLHF. The CDR3 region has the DNA TGTGCCAGCAGTCCCAACAGTGTCCCTACCCTCCACTTT.

This clone was counted a few times. The chain has TRBV7-9 and TRBJ2-1; a possible D gene is TRBD2 (5 bases). V was trimmed by 5 bases and J by 7 bases, leaving 18 bases between them. The length of the CDR3 is 15 residues. CDR1 SEHNR and CDR2 FQNEAQ come from the germline V gene (reference sequence). The CDR3 nucleotides are TGTGCCAGCAGCCCCCCCGGGCCCTCGGGGAATGAGCAGTTCTTC. Protein: CASSPPGPSGNEQFF.

CDR3 sequence (DNA): TGTGCCAGCAGCTTAGAACTTACCCAAGAGACCCAGTACTTC. It encodes CASSLELTQETQYF. V gene TRBV7-2 combines with J gene TRBJ2-5; D is unclear. V was clipped by 1 base and J by 1 base, with 7 bases between them. Germline CDR1 reads SGHTA; CDR2 reads FQGNSA. This CDR3 is built from 14 residues.

The V gene is TRBV29-1, the J gene TRBJ2-7; 9 bases fit TRBD1. Trimming cost V 6 bases and J 3 bases; bases outside gene matches: 9. Germline V lookup: CDR1 SQVTM, CDR2 ANQGSEA. The CDR3 has 14 amino acids. DNA of the CDR3: TGCAGCGTAGCCCCGGGACAGGGCATCTACGAGCAGTACTTC. It yields the protein CSVAPGQGIYEQYF.